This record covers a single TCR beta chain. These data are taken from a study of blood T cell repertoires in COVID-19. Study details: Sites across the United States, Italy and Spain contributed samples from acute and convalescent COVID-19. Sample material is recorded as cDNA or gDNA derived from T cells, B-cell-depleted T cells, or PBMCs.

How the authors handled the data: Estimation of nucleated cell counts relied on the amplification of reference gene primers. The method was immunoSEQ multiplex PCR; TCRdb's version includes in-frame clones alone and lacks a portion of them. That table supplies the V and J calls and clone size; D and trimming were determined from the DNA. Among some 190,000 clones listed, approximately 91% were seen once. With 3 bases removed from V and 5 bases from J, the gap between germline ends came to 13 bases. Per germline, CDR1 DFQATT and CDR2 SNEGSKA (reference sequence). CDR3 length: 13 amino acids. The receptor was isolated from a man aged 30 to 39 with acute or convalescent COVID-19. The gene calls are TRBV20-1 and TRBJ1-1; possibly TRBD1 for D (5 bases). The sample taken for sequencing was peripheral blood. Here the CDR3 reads CSASLGRDTEAFF. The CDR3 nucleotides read TGCAGTGCTAGTTTAGGCAGGGATACTGAAGCTTTCTTT.